The clone carrying this T cell receptor beta chain was seen once. This entry belongs to a study of blood T cell repertoires in COVID-19. Overall study: COVID-19 samples, acute and convalescent, were from the United States, Italy and Spain. T cells, B-cell-depleted T cells, or PBMCs supplied cDNA or gDNA.

V shed 6 bases and J shed 11 bases, with 14 bases lying between them. Germline V lookup: CDR1 LNHDA, CDR2 SQIVND (reference sequence). The CDR3 covers 13 residues. Methods used by the authors: Reference gene primer amplification in the assay estimated nucleated cell counts. Here immunoSEQ multiplex PCR was the method, and the copy in TCRdb shows in-frame clones only, minus some. V and J calls and clone size are given by that table; D and trimming were obtained from the DNA. The profile covers 150,000 to 200,000 clones, with about nine tenths appearing a single time and less than 3.5% taken by the ten largest.

V gene TRBV19 combines with J gene TRBJ1-6; D is perhaps TRBD1 (6 bases). The TCR sequence derives from a man aged 65 to 85 with acute or convalescent COVID-19. Sequenced sample: peripheral blood. CDR3 amino acids: CASRTRGPAPLHF. The CDR3 bases are TGTGCCAGTAGGACCAGGGGACCGGCACCCCTCCACTTT.